The 27 T cell receptor beta chains below come from one sample, sequenced in a study of molecular identifiers for immune sequencing clone quantification. MiXCR was run by TCRdb on the PCR reads, yielding one entry per CDR3 protein. The sample records over 85,000 distinct CDR3 sequences, less than 35% being singletons. Sequencing was done on a sample of naive CD8+ T cells from blood, with Jurkat cell RNA spiked in. Subset: FACS-sorted CD8+CD4-CCR7+CD45RA+ naive T cells. Source of these receptors: a human donor in good health. Some libraries in this study had Jurkat cell RNA spiked in.

The J gene is TRBJ2-1, the V gene TRBV29-1; 11 bases align to TRBD1. V trimming: 4 bases; J trimming: 1 base; junction bases outside the gene matches: 6. Germline lookup yields CDR1 SQVTM and CDR2 ANQGSEA. The CDR3 has 16 residues. This CDR3 is CSVGGGTGGSYNEQFF. CDR3 DNA sequence: TGCAGCGTTGGAGGAGGGACAGGGGGATCCTACAATGAGCAGTTCTTC.

The sample holds a few counts of this clonotype. This rearrangement joins TRBV5-1 to TRBJ2-2; D is undetermined. The CDR3 is made up of 13 amino acids. Germline V gene lookup returns CDR1 SGHRS and CDR2 YFSETQ. Trimming pared 3 bases from V and 4 bases from J, leaving 7 bases between. Here the CDR3 DNA reads TGCGCCAGCAGCTGGCCCCGCACCGGGGAGCTGTTTTTT. Translating it yields CASSWPRTGELFF.

With respect to this clonotype: This may be a read error: a much more frequent sequence differs by one nucleotide. V gene TRBV4-2 combines with J gene TRBJ1-1; maybe TRBD1 (6 bases). The CDR3 totals 16 residues. The V gene's germline CDR1 is LGHNA and CDR2 YNFKEQ. Trimming removed 0 bases from V and 0 bases from J, with 11 bases in between. CDR3 in DNA: TGTGCCAGCAGCCAAGAAGCGGGGGGCGTGAACACTGAAGCTTTCTTT. This sequence encodes CASSQEAGGVNTEAFF.

This clonotype was found once. A much larger clone is a single base away; this may be a read error. The final CDR3 position lacks the conserved phenylalanine or tryptophan, pointing to a likely read error. The genes are TRBV28 and TRBJ2-5; 8 bases are shared with TRBD1. Trimming at V came to 4 bases and at J to 5 bases, leaving 9 bases not matched to a gene. The CDR3 has 15 amino acids. Germline-derived CDR1 and CDR2 are MDHEN and SYDVKM. This CDR3 is CASSSFRGRRETQYY. In DNA form, the CDR3 reads TGTGCCAGCAGTTCCTTCAGGGGGCGCCGGGAGACCCAGTACTAC.

There are many counts of this clonotype. J is TRBJ2-7 and V is TRBV20-1; TRBD2 aligns across 14 bases. The CDR3 has 15 amino acids. Germline V gives CDR1 DFQATT, CDR2 SNEGSKA (reference sequence). V shed 5 bases and J 3 bases; nucleotides not matched to a gene: 6. CDR3 nucleotides: TGCAGTGCTGACTCCGGGACTAGCGGGAGCTACGAGCAGTACTTC. It is translated as CSADSGTSGSYEQYF.

A note on this clonotype: Without the conserved terminal phenylalanine or tryptophan, this CDR3 likely stems from a read error. The J gene is TRBJ1-5, the V gene TRBV6-5; D not certain. The germline CDR1 and CDR2 sequences are MNHEY and SVGAGI. The CDR3 length is 15 residues. Trimming shortened V by 5 bases and J by 1 base, and 12 bases separated the two germline ends. The CDR3 DNA reads TGTGCCAGCAGTCCACGTGTAAGAAGCAATCAGCCCCAGCATTAT. It is translated as CASSPRVRSNQPQHY.

As to this clonotype: One junction end does not reproduce the germline sequence, and a read error may be involved. This chain links TRBV4-3 with TRBJ2-2; the D gene is possibly TRBD2 (5 bases). Per germline, CDR1 LGHNA and CDR2 YSLEER. There are 13 residues in the CDR3. CDR3 in DNA: TGCGCCAGTTCCGGGATCAACACCGGGGAGCCGTTTTTT. Its translation is CASSGINTGEPFF.

The genes are TRBV29-1 and TRBJ2-1; the D is unclear. CDR1 is SQVTM, CDR2 ANQGSEA, per germline. This CDR3 region has 11 residues. The germline V and J ends were trimmed by 4 bases and 2 bases, with 3 bases remaining between them. The CDR3 DNA reads TGCAGCGTTGTAGCCTACAATGAGCAGTTCTTC. This encodes CSVVAYNEQFF.

CDR3 region: CASNDRSIVPQHF. CDR3 DNA: TGTGCCAGCAACGATCGCAGTATCGTGCCCCAGCATTTT. The chain uses TRBV6-2 or TRBV6-3 and TRBJ1-5; D gene unclear. The CDR3 is made up of 13 amino acids. The V gene's germline CDR1 is MNHEY and CDR2 SVGEGT. The ends were cut back, 7 bases at V and 9 bases at J, with 16 bases in the middle.

For this clonotype: A much more abundant neighbour one base away suggests this may be a read error. V and J are TRBV7-6 and TRBJ2-2; TRBD1 agrees at 10 bases. V lost 8 bases and J lost 6; bases outside the gene matches: 0. Looked up from germline, CDR1 is SGHVS and CDR2 is FNYEAQ. This CDR3 comprises 12 residues. DNA of the CDR3: TGTGCCAGCGGACAGGGGGCCGGGGAGCTGTTTTTT. This sequence encodes CASGQGAGELFF.

V and J are TRBV2 and TRBJ2-3; the match to TRBD2 covers 10 bases. Germline V gene data show CDR1 as SNHLY and CDR2 as FYNNEI. Trimming removed 8 bases from V and 0 bases from J; junction bases left unmatched: 2. CDR3 length: 14 residues. The CDR3 loop reads CASGLAASTDTQYF. In nucleotides, the CDR3 is TGTGCCAGCGGACTAGCGGCAAGCACAGATACGCAGTATTTT.

This clonotype was picked up a small number of times. V and J are TRBV19 and TRBJ2-1; D call uncertain. With 7 bases removed from V and 0 bases from J, the gap between germline ends came to 4 bases. The germline V gene has CDR1 LNHDA and CDR2 SQIVND (reference sequence). The length of the CDR3 is 12 residues. As DNA, the CDR3 is TGTGCCAGTACGTCCTCCTACAATGAGCAGTTCTTC. It specifies CASTSSYNEQFF.

As regards this clonotype: The conserved final phenylalanine or tryptophan is absent from the CDR3, which likely points to a read error. The J gene is TRBJ1-5, the V gene TRBV7-9; D may be TRBD1 (5 bases). Per germline, CDR1 SEHNR and CDR2 FQNEAQ (reference sequence). The germline V and J ends were trimmed by 3 bases and 0 bases, with 15 bases remaining between them. This CDR3 is built from 17 residues. CDR3 in amino acids: CASSFTAKGTSNQPQHI. DNA for the CDR3: TGTGCCAGCAGCTTCACAGCGAAGGGGACTAGCAATCAGCCCCAGCATATT.

This clonotype was observed a handful of times. J is TRBJ1-5 and V is TRBV11-2; 10 bases align to TRBD1. The CDR3 runs to 15 residues. CDR1 SGHAT and CDR2 FQNNGV come from the germline V gene. The V segment lost 5 bases and the J segment 6 bases; nucleotides outside the gene matches: 7. The CDR3 coding sequence is TGTGCCAGCAGCCGAGACCGGGACAGGGGTCAGCCCCAGCATTTT. Its protein product is CASSRDRDRGQPQHF.

In the case of this clonotype: A much larger clone lies one base from this, so it may be a read error. The CDR3 carries no conserved terminal phenylalanine or tryptophan, so it likely arises from a read error. V usage is TRBV18 and J usage is TRBJ2-2, with D perhaps TRBD2 (5 bases). The CDR3 spans 17 residues. Trimming cost V 2 bases and J 3 bases, with 16 bases left between them. CDR1 and CDR2 (germline): KGHSH, LQKENI. The CDR3 sequence: CASSPKTTVGYTGELFI. The CDR3 DNA reads TGTGCCAGCTCACCAAAGACTACCGTGGGTTACACCGGGGAGCTGTTTATT.

The table lists this clonotype with a few counts. The V and J genes are TRBV2 and TRBJ2-2; D perhaps matches TRBD2 (6 bases). The CDR3 is made up of 15 amino acids. Deletions cut 7 bases from V and 5 bases from J, with 17 bases between. Germline CDR1 is SNHLY and CDR2 is FYNNEI. CDR3 in DNA: TGTGCCAGCAATCCAGGGCGGGGTTTTACCGGGGAGCTGTTTTTT. As protein: CASNPGRGFTGELFF.

With regard to this clonotype: A junction boundary mismatches the germline segment, possibly from a read error. The chain combines TRBV14 with TRBJ2-1, with D unresolved. Germline V CDR1 and CDR2: SGHDN, FVKESK. This CDR3 spans 11 amino acids. For the CDR3, the DNA is TGTGCCAGTGCTGCTTACATTGAGCAGTTCTTC. The encoded protein is CASAAYIEQFF. Combining the CDR3 with reference TRBV14 and TRBJ2-1 gives the whole variable domain EAGVTQFPSHSVIEKGQTVTLRCDPISGHDNLYWYRRVMGKEIKFLLHFVKESKQDESGMPNNRFLAERTGGTYSTLKVQPAELEDSGVYFCASAAYIEQFFGPGTRLTVL.

Details on this clonotype: A clone one base away is much larger, so this may be a read error. The chain has TRBV11-2 and TRBJ2-7; D unresolved. CDR3 length: 12 residues. Germline loops: CDR1 SGHAT, CDR2 FQNNGV. V lost 5 bases, J lost 6 bases, and 11 bases lay in between. The DNA for the CDR3 is TGTGCCAGCAGCGTGACACCACCCGAGCAGTACTTC. Residues: CASSVTPPEQYF.

About this clonotype: Here the CDR3 omits its conserved ending phenylalanine or tryptophan, so a read error is the likely source. The gene calls are TRBV20-1 and TRBJ2-7, with TRBD1 identical over 9 bases. CDR3 length: 15 residues. CDR1 and CDR2 (germline): DFQATT, SNEGSKA (reference sequence). The J segment lost 0 bases and the V segment lost 3 bases, leaving 6 bases of the junction unmatched. The CDR3 nucleotides read TGCAGTGCTAGTATCAGGGACAGGGTCTCCTACGAGCAGTACATC. Its protein product is CSASIRDRVSYEQYI.

V and J are TRBV11-2 and TRBJ2-5; D gene unclear. The CDR3 is 12 residues long. V was clipped by 5 bases and J by 1 base, with 5 bases between them. The V gene's germline CDR1 is SGHAT and CDR2 FQNNGV. In nucleotides, the CDR3 is TGTGCCAGCAGCCCGACCCAAGAGACCCAGTACTTC. This sequence encodes CASSPTQETQYF.

This clonotype was observed a handful of times. V and J are TRBV7-2 and TRBJ2-7, with 7 bases fitting TRBD1. Unmatched junction bases numbered 6, after V lost 5 bases and J lost 5 bases. The CDR3 has 13 residues. Per germline, CDR1 SGHTA and CDR2 FQGNSA. This CDR3 is CASSKTGFDEQYF. The CDR3, as DNA: TGTGCCAGCAGCAAGACAGGGTTCGACGAGCAGTACTTC.

With regard to this clonotype: With a much larger clone just one base away, this may be a read error. The J gene is TRBJ1-1, the V gene TRBV29-1; no firm D call. There are 11 residues in the CDR3. Germline V lookup: CDR1 SQVTM, CDR2 ANQGSEA. The DNA of the CDR3 is TGCGGCGGATTCCTGAACACTGAAGCTTTCTTT. This encodes CGGFLNTEAFF.

V is TRBV7-9 and J is TRBJ2-5; D gene unclear. Germline V lookup: CDR1 SEHNR, CDR2 FQNEAQ (reference sequence). The V end was cut by 1 base, the J end by 5 bases, with 8 bases between. The length of the CDR3 is 13 residues. The CDR3 loop is CASSLGPDETQYF. The CDR3 nucleotides are TGTGCCAGCAGCTTAGGCCCAGATGAGACCCAGTACTTC.

This clonotype has ten or more counts. The rearrangement uses TRBV14 and TRBJ2-7, with TRBD1 as a possible D gene (5 bases). V gave up 1 base and J gave up 4 bases, with 8 bases separating them. Germline CDR1 reads SGHDN; CDR2 reads FVKESK. The length of the CDR3 is 13 residues. The CDR3: CASSQGQRYEQYF. In nucleotides, the CDR3 is TGTGCCAGCAGCCAAGGACAGAGATACGAGCAGTACTTC.

The chain couples TRBV15 to TRBJ2-7, with 7 bases matching TRBD1. The germline CDR1 and CDR2 sequences are LNHNV and YYDKDF (reference sequence). The V and J ends lost 1 base and 3 bases, in that order; junction bases with no gene match: 6. CDR3 size: 15 residues. CDR3 residues: CATSRVQGENYEQYF. The CDR3 coding sequence is TGTGCCACCAGCAGAGTCCAGGGGGAGAACTACGAGCAGTACTTC.

This clonotype came up a few times. J is TRBJ2-5 and V is TRBV28; 13 positions agree with TRBD2. CDR3 length: 18 amino acids. The V and J ends lost 3 bases and 0 bases, in that order; junction bases with no gene match: 7. Germline CDR1 and CDR2: MDHEN and SYDVKM. CDR3 residues: CASSFGRLAGGHQETQYF. The DNA for the CDR3 is TGTGCCAGCAGTTTTGGGAGACTAGCGGGAGGTCACCAAGAGACCCAGTACTTC.

The V call is TRBV7-2, the J call TRBJ2-2; no reliable D call. The ends were cut back, 2 bases at V and 5 bases at J, with 9 bases in the middle. The CDR3 sequence is 14 residues long. Germline loops: CDR1 SGHTA, CDR2 FQGNSA. Written as DNA, the CDR3 is TGTGCCAGCAGCTTATATAAAGAAACCGGGGAGCTGTTTTTT. Translating it yields CASSLYKETGELFF.